This T cell receptor beta chain stems from a study of vaccination and CD4 T cells after COVID-19. For the study at large: Overlapping SARS-CoV-2, HCoV-NL63, HCoV-OC43 and HCoV-229E spike peptides stimulated the cells.

The CDR3 has 16 amino acids. Germline CDR1 and CDR2: SGHNT and YYREEE (reference sequence). V gave up 4 bases and J gave up 2 bases; unmatched junction bases: 11. Treatment in this sample: roughly 11-day PBMC culture with coronavirus spike peptide pools or control peptides (ViraFEST assay). The Oncomine TCR Beta short-read assay was applied to DNA of cultured CD4+ T cells. TCRdb ran MiXCR on the PCR reads and lists one entry per CDR3 protein. The table includes around 20,000 distinct CDR3 sequences, approximately 33% detected once. As for this clonotype: Its specificity is not known.

Broader study findings: Spike mono-reactivity held for 304 of 307 vaccine-specific clones in convalescent patients. Among convalescent patients, a median roughly 88% of reactive clones emerged only after vaccination.

This receptor was identified in a human donor with COVID-19. Input material: cultured CD4+ T cells from blood. This sequence joins TRBV5-4 and TRBJ1-1, with 7 bases lining up with TRBD1. The CDR3: CASSPRARGPNTEAFF. As DNA, the CDR3 is TGTGCCAGCAGCCCCCGTGCTAGGGGGCCAAACACTGAAGCTTTCTTT.